This record concerns one T cell receptor beta chain sequence. This clone was picked up a small number of times. It has no known antigen specificity. Per-base quality was not reported, and no clone a single base away is much larger than it. This specimen comes from a study of OX40 agonist ivuxolimab in advanced cancers. Concerning the study at large: Ivuxolimab was a fully human IgG2 agonistic monoclonal antibody targeting the costimulatory receptor OX40 (CD134). Among the approximately 50 dose-escalation patients, some 20 had hepatocellular carcinoma, about 15 melanoma, 9 renal cell carcinoma and 9 head and neck cancer. Three dose-escalation patients achieved partial responses, one with hepatocellular carcinoma and two with cutaneous melanoma. Patients were allowed to have had prior anti-PD-1, anti-PD-L1 or anti-CTLA-4 therapy, and roughly 40% of the dose-escalation patients had previously received checkpoint inhibitors. The monotherapy dose-escalation portion (N ≈ 52 patients) of the phase I ivuxolimab trial is reported in the paper. In the dose-escalation cohort, approximately 83% of patients were male, and the mean age was 60 years with a range of roughly 20 to 79. Intravenous ivuxolimab was administered to patients every 2 weeks at six dose levels: 0.01, 0.1, 0.3, 1.5, 3 and 10 mg/kg. The purpose of peripheral TCRbeta sequencing was to test whether ivuxolimab changed TCR sequence diversity and led to clonal T-cell expansion. Overall study outcomes, separate from this receptor: After ivuxolimab, more expanded clones were found on average in CD8+ T cells than in CD4+ T cells. Low levels of normalized T-cell clonal expansion were also seen in some patients who did not respond. In partial responders in the 0.1-3.0 mg/kg groups, normalized peripheral clonal expansion was found to be among the lowest, especially among CD8+ T cells. The antigen specificity of the peripheral T cells that underwent clonal expansion was not determined. At doses from 0.1 to 3.0 mg/kg, clonal expansion was seen in both CD4+ and CD8+ blood T cells between baseline and week 6.

For sequencing of the TCRbeta CDR3 region, genomic DNA was extracted from the sorted cells. The immunoSEQ Assay was used to sequence the TCRbeta CDR3 regions. TCRdb provides this immuneACCESS table in a form limited to in-frame rearrangements. Some clones are lacking; in checked studies, under half of them reflect an unresolved V gene, and why the rest are absent is not known. A total of some 8,300 clones appear in this sample, over 65% of them only once. The ten largest clones represent over 40% of the sample. The trial excluded patients who had a history of autoimmune disease or were on systemic immunosuppression. Peripheral blood for TCR sequencing was collected from all dose cohorts at baseline, on cycle 4 day 1, and on cycle 7 day 1. Samples came from an open-label, multicenter, first-in-human phase I dose-escalation trial of ivuxolimab. Adults with locally advanced or metastatic melanoma, renal cell, hepatocellular, or head and neck squamous cell carcinoma were enrolled in the trial. Before TCR sequencing, CD4+ and CD8+ T cells were separately sorted from peripheral blood.

This TCR derives from an adult with an advanced solid tumor such as melanoma, head and neck, liver or kidney cancer. The starting material was CD4+ or CD8+ T cells sorted from blood, obtained in a trial of the OX40 agonist ivuxolimab.

The CDR3 reads as follows: CASSEAGVTEAFF. In nucleotides, the sequence is TGTGCCAGCAGTGAGGCTGGGGTCACTGAAGCTTTCTTT. Recombination connected TRBV6-1 to TRBJ1-1; too little of a D gene remains to name it. V and J are truncated by 3 bases and 4 bases respectively, leaving an intervening sequence of 9 bases. From the germline V gene, CDR1 is MNHNS and CDR2 is SASEGT. The CDR3 holds 13 amino acids from the cysteine to the phenylalanine. Of the read, only the CDR3 DNA is kept; its 39 bases are in frame from base 1.